These 10 T cell receptor beta chains were sequenced from one sample in a study of blood T cell repertoires in COVID-19. The assay was immunoSEQ multiplex PCR, and TCRdb's table has in-frame clones only and misses some. The sample shows some 73,000 clones, about 86% of them seen only once. Source material: peripheral blood. The source is a human donor in a cohort sampled during active COVID-19.

Of note for this clone: An end of the junction does not agree with germline; a read error may underlie this. The chain recombines TRBV12-3 or TRBV12-4 with TRBJ2-7, with 8 bases lining up with TRBD2. CDR3 length: 13 amino acids. Here the CDR3 DNA reads TGTGCCAGCAGTTTAGCTCGGGGGGGGCTCCAGTCCTTC. It encodes CASSLARGGLQSF.

This clone was recorded once. This chain joins TRBV19 and TRBJ2-5; 10 bases fit TRBD2. This CDR3 is 20 amino acids long. The germline V gene encodes CDR1 LNHDA and CDR2 SQIVND (reference sequence). V was pared by 2 bases and J by 5 bases, with 20 bases of the junction left unmatched. The CDR3 bases are TGTGCCAGTAGTATAAGTCCAGGGGGCGTAGCGGGGGGCCGGATGGAGACCCAGTACTTC. This translates into CASSISPGGVAGGRMETQYF.

The chain carries TRBV28 and TRBJ1-6, with TRBD1 matching over 10 bases. The CDR3 has 16 amino acids. Germline CDR1 is MDHEN and CDR2 is SYDVKM. The J segment lost 7 bases and the V segment lost 5 bases, leaving 8 bases of the junction unmatched. The chain's CDR3 is CASSRQPGQGNSPLHF. In DNA form, the CDR3 reads TGTGCCAGCAGTCGCCAACCGGGACAGGGGAATTCACCCCTCCACTTT. Complete variable domain (other parts from reference TRBV28 and TRBJ1-6): DVKVTQSSRYLVKRTGEKVFLECVQDMDHENMFWYRQDPGLGLRLIYFSYDVKMKEKGDIPEGYSVSREKKERFSLILESASTNQTSMYLCASSRQPGQGNSPLHFGNGTRLTVT.

The chain carries TRBV18 and TRBJ2-1, with a tentative D call TRBD1 (6 bases). The CDR3 runs to 18 residues. Trimming took 3 bases from V and 5 from J, leaving 23 bases between them. Per germline, CDR1 KGHSH and CDR2 LQKENI. In nucleotides, the CDR3 is TGTGCCAGCTCACCTCGGGCCCCTCAAAGGGGGTCCAACAATGAGCAGTTCTTC. Translating it yields CASSPRAPQRGSNNEQFF.

The chain couples TRBV2 to TRBJ1-2, with D possibly matching TRBD1 (6 bases). CDR3 length equals 14 residues. Germline CDR1 and CDR2: SNHLY and FYNNEI. V dropped 3 bases and J dropped 3 bases, with 11 bases sitting between them. The CDR3 spells CASSELTGDYGYTF. Here the CDR3 DNA reads TGTGCCAGCAGTGAGTTGACAGGAGACTATGGCTACACCTTC.

The chain links TRBV27 to TRBJ2-1; the match to TRBD2 covers 7 bases. J lost 5 bases, V lost 5 bases, and 6 bases had no gene match. The CDR3 spans 14 residues. Germline CDR1 reads MNHEY; CDR2 reads SMNVEV (reference sequence). CDR3 sequence: CASSPLGGDNEQFF. In nucleotides, the CDR3 is TGTGCCAGCAGTCCCTTGGGGGGGGACAATGAGCAGTTCTTC.

The chain combines TRBV18 with TRBJ1-1, with no clear D. This CDR3 is 14 amino acids long. The V gene's germline CDR1 is KGHSH and CDR2 LQKENI. V was shortened by 3 bases and J by 1 base, with 9 bases between the two germline ends. This CDR3 is CASSPAGWNTEAFF. CDR3 sequence (DNA): TGTGCCAGCTCACCGGCGGGGTGGAACACTGAAGCTTTCTTT.

This chain joins TRBV4-3 and TRBJ1-1; D gene ambiguous. The germline V gene encodes CDR1 LGHNA and CDR2 YSLEER. The CDR3 covers 14 residues. Deletions cut 4 bases from V and 6 bases from J, with 15 bases between. CDR3 sequence (DNA): TGCGCCAGCAGCCGTCGTGGAGCGGGATCTGAAGCTTTCTTT. It specifies CASSRRGAGSEAFF.

The chain links TRBV7-3 to TRBJ2-5; D perhaps matches TRBD1 (5 bases). The V gene's germline CDR1 is SGHTA and CDR2 FQGTGA. The CDR3 sequence is 13 residues long. Trimming pared 4 bases from V and 5 bases from J, leaving 11 bases between. CDR3 residues: CASSSGSSETQYF. CDR3 DNA: TGTGCCAGCAGCTCAGGGTCTTCGGAGACCCAGTACTTC.

Concerning this clone: Other DNA sequences of this sample code for an identical CDR3. The chain is built from TRBV2 and TRBJ2-7; 8 nucleotides match TRBD1. The CDR3 has 12 amino acids. Germline V CDR1 and CDR2: SNHLY, FYNNEI. The ends lost 6 bases at V and 3 bases at J; junction bases unmatched: 1. The CDR3 nucleotides are TGTGCCAGCAGCGACAGGGGCTACGAGCAGTACTTC. This encodes CASSDRGYEQYF.